This T cell receptor beta chain was observed in a study of molecular identifiers for immune sequencing clone quantification. General study results and limits: A single cell's spiked Jurkat TCR RNA was reportedly detectable among approximately 930,000 naive cells.

Source material for naive CD8 libraries was roughly 17,000 to 1,100,000 sorted cells, with 10%, 30% or 50% RNA. This clonotype came up a few times. As yet, its antigen is unknown. Listed TCR primers and previously described methods were used for bulk TCR libraries. TCRdb re-analysed the PCR reads in MiXCR, keeping a single row per CDR3 protein. Of about 330,000 distinct CDR3 sequences detected, 24% appear once; the ten largest clones hold 0.74%. The sample was naive CD8+ T cells from blood, with Jurkat cell RNA spiked in. As to subset: FACS-sorted CD8+CD4-CCR7+CD45RA+ naive T cells. The sequence was collected from a human donor in good health. Some libraries in this study had Jurkat cell RNA spiked in.

The CDR3 spells CATTPRQVNQPQHF. Here the CDR3 DNA reads TGTGCCACGACCCCCCGACAGGTCAATCAGCCCCAGCATTTT. The chain employs TRBV24-1 and TRBJ1-5; a possible D gene is TRBD1 (6 bases). Germline-derived CDR1 and CDR2 are KGHDR and SFDVKD. This CDR3 region has 14 residues. Trimming removed 10 bases at V and 3 bases at J, with 15 bases between.